This T cell receptor (beta chain) was sequenced for a study of graft-versus-host responses after intestinal transplantation. General study points: Researchers found GvH clones in recipient marrow, and some showed up first in ileum or blood. After transplant, early declines in HvG clones were associated with peak levels of circulating GvH clones.

The CDR3 length is 13 residues. Looked up from germline, CDR1 is SGHTA and CDR2 is FQGTGA. Libraries were prepared by immunoSEQ multiplex PCR; TCRdb keeps only in-frame clonotypes and omits some of them. The sample records over 85,000 clones, roughly 91% being singletons. Points on this clone: The antigen is undetermined. At one of its ends the junction is not consistent with the germline gene, which may arise from a read error.

This clonotype was sampled from a human donor who was the organ donor for an intestinal transplant. This sequence joins TRBV7-3 and TRBJ1-1; possibly TRBD1 for D (6 bases). The specimen comprised unstimulated CD4+ T cells sorted from spleen or lymph node cells, sampled before transplant. CDR3 in amino acids: CASSITGSSEAFF. DNA for the CDR3: TGTGCCAGCAGCATAACAGGGAGCTCTGAAGCTTTCTTT.